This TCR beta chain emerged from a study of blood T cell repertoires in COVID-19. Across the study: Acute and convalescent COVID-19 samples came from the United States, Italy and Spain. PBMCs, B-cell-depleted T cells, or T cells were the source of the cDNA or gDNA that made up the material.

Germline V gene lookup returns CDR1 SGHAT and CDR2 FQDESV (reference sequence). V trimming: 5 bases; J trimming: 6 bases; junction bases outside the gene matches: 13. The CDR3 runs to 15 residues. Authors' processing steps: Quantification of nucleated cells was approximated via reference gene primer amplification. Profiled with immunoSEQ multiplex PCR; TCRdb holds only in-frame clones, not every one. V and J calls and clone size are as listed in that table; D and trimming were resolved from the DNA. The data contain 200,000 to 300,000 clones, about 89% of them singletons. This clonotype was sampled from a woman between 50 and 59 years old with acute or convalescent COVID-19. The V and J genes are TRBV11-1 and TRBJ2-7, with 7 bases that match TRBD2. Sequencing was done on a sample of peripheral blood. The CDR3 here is CASSQLRGSDFEQYF. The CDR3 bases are TGTGCCAGCAGCCAGCTACGCGGGAGCGATTTCGAGCAGTACTTC.